Sequencing of this T cell receptor beta chain was carried out in a study of identical twins. Turning to this clonotype: The junction departs from the called germline gene at one end, perhaps through a read error.

TCRdb used MiXCR to reprocess the 5' RACE reads, holding one entry per CDR3 protein. The data show 270,000 or so distinct CDR3 sequences, 6.5% to 9.5% seen once. CDR3 size: 15 residues. The germline V gene encodes CDR1 SSHAT and CDR2 FNYEAQ (reference sequence). This same sample was also part of a study on yellow fever vaccine responses in identical twins. That source adds: Twins' vaccine T cell response reportedly gave the appearance of partial convergence and partial personalization.

The chain employs TRBV7-7 and TRBJ2-2; D gene unclear. The TCR originated in a woman between 18 and 30 years old in good health. The sample comprised CD8+ T cells sorted from blood. CDR3 DNA sequence: TGTGCTAGCAGCGAGACCGGACCGAACACCGGGGAGCTGTTTTTT. Protein sequence: CASSETGPNTGELFF.